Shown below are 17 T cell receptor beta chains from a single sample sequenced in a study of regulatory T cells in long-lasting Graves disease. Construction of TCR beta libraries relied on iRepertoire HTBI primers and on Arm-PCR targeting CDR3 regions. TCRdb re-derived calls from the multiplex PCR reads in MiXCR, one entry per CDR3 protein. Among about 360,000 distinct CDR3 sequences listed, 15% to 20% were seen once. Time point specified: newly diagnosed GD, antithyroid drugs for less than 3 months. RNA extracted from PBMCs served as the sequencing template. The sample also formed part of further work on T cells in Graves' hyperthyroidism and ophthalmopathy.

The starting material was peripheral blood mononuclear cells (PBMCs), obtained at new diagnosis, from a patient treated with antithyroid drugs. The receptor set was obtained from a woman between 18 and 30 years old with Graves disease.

The CDR3 reads CASSQSETGGNTIYF. In DNA form, the CDR3 reads TGTGCCAGCAGCCAAAGTGAGACAGGGGGCAACACCATATATTTT. V gene TRBV9 combines with J gene TRBJ1-3; 10 bases fit TRBD1. Germline values: CDR1 SGDLS, CDR2 YYNGEE. This CDR3 has 15 residues. J lost 7 bases, V lost 4 bases, and 8 bases had no gene match.

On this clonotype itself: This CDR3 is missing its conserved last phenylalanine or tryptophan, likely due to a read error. In DNA form, the CDR3 reads TGCAGTGCTGGACAGCCTTCCTACAATGAGCAGTTCCTC. Translating gives CSAGQPSYNEQFL. The chain employs TRBV20-1 and TRBJ2-1; weak D call: TRBD1 (6 bases). Germline V gene sequence: CDR1 DFQATT, CDR2 SNEGSKA (reference sequence). Trimming pared 5 bases from V and 1 base from J, leaving 9 bases between. The CDR3 is 13 amino acids.

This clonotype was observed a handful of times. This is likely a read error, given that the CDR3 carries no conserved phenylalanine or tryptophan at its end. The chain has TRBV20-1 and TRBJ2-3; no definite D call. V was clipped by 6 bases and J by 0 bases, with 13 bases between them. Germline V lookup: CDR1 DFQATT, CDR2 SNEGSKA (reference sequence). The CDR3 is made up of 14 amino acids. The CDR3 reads CSASSRSSTDTQYS. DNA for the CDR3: TGCAGTGCCAGTAGCAGATCTAGCACAGATACGCAGTATTCT.

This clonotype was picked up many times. CDR3 region: CSVVDGSYEQYF. CDR3 coding DNA: TGCAGCGTTGTGGATGGCTCCTACGAGCAGTACTTC. This chain links TRBV29-1 with TRBJ2-7, with unresolved D. Trimming pared 4 bases from V and 0 bases from J, leaving 7 bases between. Germline CDR1 and CDR2: SQVTM and ANQGSEA. The CDR3 extends over 12 amino acids.

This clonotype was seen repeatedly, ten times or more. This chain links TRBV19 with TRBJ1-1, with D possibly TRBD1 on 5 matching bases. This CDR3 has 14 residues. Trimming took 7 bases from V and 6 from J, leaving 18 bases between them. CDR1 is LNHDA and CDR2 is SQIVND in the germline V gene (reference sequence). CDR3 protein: CASNSVGDSAEAFF. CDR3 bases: TGTGCCAGTAATTCTGTAGGGGATAGCGCTGAAGCTTTCTTT. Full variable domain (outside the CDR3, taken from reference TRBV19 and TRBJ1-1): DGGITQSPKYLFRKEGQNVTLSCEQNLNHDAMYWYRQDPGQGLRLIYYSQIVNDFQKGDIAEGYSVSREKKESFPLTVTSAQKNPTAFYLCASNSVGDSAEAFFGQGTRLTVV.

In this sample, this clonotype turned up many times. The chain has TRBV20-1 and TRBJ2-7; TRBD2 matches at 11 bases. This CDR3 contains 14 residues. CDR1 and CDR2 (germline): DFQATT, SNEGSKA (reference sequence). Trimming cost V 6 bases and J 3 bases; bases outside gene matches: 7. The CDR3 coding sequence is TGCAGTGCCCACCCTAGCGGGGGGTACTACGAGCAGTACTTC. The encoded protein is CSAHPSGGYYEQYF.

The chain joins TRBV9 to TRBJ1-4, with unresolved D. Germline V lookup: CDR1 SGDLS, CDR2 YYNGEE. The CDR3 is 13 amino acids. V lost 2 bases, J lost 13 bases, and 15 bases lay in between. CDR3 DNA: TGTGCCAGCAGCGTGTCTCTCTCTTCTCGACTGTTTTTT. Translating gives CASSVSLSSRLFF.

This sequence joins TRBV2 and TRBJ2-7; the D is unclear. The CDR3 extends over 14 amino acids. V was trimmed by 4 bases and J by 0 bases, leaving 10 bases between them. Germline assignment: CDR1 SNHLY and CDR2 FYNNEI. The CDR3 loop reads CASSVDQASYEQYF. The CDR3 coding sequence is TGTGCCAGCAGTGTTGATCAGGCCTCCTACGAGCAGTACTTC.

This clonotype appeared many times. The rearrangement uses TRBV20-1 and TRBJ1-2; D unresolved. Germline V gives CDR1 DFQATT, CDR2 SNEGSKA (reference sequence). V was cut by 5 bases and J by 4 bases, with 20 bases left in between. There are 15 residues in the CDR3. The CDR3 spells CSAHAGGFLFYGYTF. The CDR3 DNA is TGCAGTGCTCACGCGGGCGGGTTTCTCTTCTATGGCTACACCTTC.

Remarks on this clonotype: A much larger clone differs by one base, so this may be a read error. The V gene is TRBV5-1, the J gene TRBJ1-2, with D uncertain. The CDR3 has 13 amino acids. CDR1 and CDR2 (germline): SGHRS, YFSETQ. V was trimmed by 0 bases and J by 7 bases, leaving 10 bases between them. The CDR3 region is CASSLALDGGYTF. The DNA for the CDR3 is TGCGCCAGCAGCTTGGCCCTAGACGGTGGCTACACCTTC. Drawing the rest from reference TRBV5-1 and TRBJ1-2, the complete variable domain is KAGVTQTPRYLIKTRGQQVTLSCSPISGHRSVSWYQQTPGQGLQFLFEYFSETQRNKGNFPGRFSGRQFSNSRSEMNVSTLELGDSALYLCASSLALDGGYTFGSGTRLTVV.

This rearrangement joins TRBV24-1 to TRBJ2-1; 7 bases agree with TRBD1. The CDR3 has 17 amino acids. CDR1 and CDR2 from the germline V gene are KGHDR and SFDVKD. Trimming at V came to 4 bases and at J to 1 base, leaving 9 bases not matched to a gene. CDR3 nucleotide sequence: TGTGCCACCAGTGACCCGAAATCGGGACAGTCCTACAATGAGCAGTTCTTC. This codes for CATSDPKSGQSYNEQFF.

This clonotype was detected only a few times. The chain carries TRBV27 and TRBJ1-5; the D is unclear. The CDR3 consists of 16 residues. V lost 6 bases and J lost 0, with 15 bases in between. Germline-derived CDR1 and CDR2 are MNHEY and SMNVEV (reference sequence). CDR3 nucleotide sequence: TGTGCCAGCAGGAGGGCGGACTGGTATAGCAATCAGCCCCAGCATTTT. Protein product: CASRRADWYSNQPQHF.

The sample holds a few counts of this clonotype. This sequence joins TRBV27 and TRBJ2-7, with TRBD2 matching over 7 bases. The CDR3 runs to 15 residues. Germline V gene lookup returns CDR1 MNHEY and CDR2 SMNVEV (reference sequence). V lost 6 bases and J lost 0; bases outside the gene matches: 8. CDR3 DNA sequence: TGTGCCAGCAGGGAGGGAGGGCGGGTCTCCTACGAGCAGTACTTC. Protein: CASREGGRVSYEQYF.

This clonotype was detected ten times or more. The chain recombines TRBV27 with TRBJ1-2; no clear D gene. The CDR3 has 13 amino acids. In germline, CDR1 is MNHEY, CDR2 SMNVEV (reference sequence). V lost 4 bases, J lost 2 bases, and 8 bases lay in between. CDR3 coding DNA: TGTGCCAGCAGTTCCTGGCTAAACTATGGCTACACCTTC. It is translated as CASSSWLNYGYTF.

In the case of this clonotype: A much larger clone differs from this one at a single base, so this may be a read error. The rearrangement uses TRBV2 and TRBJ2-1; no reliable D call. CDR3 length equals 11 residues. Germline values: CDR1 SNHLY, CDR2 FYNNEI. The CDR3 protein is CASTVTERCLF. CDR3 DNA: TGTGCCAGCACCGTAACCGAGAGATGTCTCTTC.

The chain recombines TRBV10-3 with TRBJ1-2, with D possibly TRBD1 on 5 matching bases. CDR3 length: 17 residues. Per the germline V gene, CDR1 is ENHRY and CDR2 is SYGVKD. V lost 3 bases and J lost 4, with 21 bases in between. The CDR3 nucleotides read TGTGCCATCAGTGATTCCGGGGGACGGTCAAAGGTCTATGGCTACACCTTC. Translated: CAISDSGGRSKVYGYTF.

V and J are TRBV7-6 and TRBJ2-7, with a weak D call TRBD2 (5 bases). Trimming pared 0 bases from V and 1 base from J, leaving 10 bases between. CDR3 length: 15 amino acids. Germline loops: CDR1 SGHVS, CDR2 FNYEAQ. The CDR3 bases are TGTGCCAGCAGCTTAGCATTGGACTTTTCCTACGAGCAGTACTTC. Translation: CASSLALDFSYEQYF. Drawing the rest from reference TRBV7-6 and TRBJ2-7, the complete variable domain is GAGVSQSPRYKVTKRGQDVALRCDPISGHVSLYWYRQALGQGPEFLTYFNYEAQQDKSGLPNDRFSAERPEGSISTLTIQRTEQRDSAMYRCASSLALDFSYEQYFGPGTRLTVT.